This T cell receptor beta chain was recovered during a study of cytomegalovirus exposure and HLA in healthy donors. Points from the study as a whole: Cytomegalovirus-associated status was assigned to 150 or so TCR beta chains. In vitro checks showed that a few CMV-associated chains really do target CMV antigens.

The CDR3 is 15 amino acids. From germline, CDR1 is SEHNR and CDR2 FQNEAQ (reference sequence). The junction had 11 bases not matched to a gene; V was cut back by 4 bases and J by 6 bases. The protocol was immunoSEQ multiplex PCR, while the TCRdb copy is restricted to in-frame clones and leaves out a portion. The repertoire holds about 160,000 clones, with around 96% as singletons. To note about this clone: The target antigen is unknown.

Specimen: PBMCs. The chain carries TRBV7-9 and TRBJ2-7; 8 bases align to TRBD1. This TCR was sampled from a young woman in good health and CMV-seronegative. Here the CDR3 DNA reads TGTGCCAGCAGCTCACTAGAGACAGGGGAATCCGAGCAGTACTTC. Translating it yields CASSSLETGESEQYF.